These 21 T cell receptor beta chains originate from one sample sequenced in a study of blood T cell repertoires in COVID-19. TCRdb's table, derived via immunoSEQ multiplex PCR, lists solely in-frame clones and lacks some. This sample yields 200,000 to 300,000 clones, of which approximately 80% are seen a single time; about 2% belongs to the top ten. The sample consisted of peripheral blood. The receptors come from a man younger than 40 who had recovered from COVID-19.

The chain has TRBV23-1 and TRBJ1-2, with TRBD1 as a possible D gene (6 bases). TRBV23-1 is annotated as an ORF whose role is uncertain. Trimming took off 4 bases at V and 6 bases at J, with 24 bases between the two ends. The CDR3 loop spans 17 amino acids. For the CDR3, the DNA is TGCGCCAGCAGTCTCCGACAGGATTTATCCCAACTTAATGGCTACACCTTC. It codes for CASSLRQDLSQLNGYTF.

This clone appeared once. The chain has TRBV10-1 and TRBJ2-3; D perhaps matches TRBD2 (6 bases). Trimming took off 7 bases at V and 1 base at J, with 12 bases between the two ends. Germline V gives CDR1 WNHNN, CDR2 SYGVQD (reference sequence). The CDR3 contains 14 residues. This CDR3 reads CASTLRDGTDTQYF. In DNA form, the CDR3 reads TGCGCCAGCACTTTGCGGGACGGCACAGATACGCAGTATTTT.

This chain uses TRBV19 with TRBJ1-2; 8 bases fit TRBD1. The length of the CDR3 is 16 residues. V lost 6 bases to trimming and J lost 6 bases; unmatched junction nucleotides: 15. Germline V lookup: CDR1 LNHDA, CDR2 SQIVND (reference sequence). CDR3 sequence reads: CASSRADRVRGHGYTF. CDR3 in DNA: TGTGCCAGTAGCCGGGCGGACAGGGTTAGGGGTCATGGCTACACCTTC.

The CDR3 loop is CARNRGHQETQYF. Written as DNA, the CDR3 is TGTGCCAGAAACAGGGGGCATCAAGAGACCCAGTACTTC. V usage is TRBV21-1 and J usage is TRBJ2-5; the table gives TRBD1 as D, unverified against the DNA. TRBV21-1 is tagged as a pseudogene. CDR3 length: 13 amino acids.

This clone was seen just once. The rearrangement links TRBV29-1 to TRBJ2-2, with a tentative D call TRBD1 (5 bases). The germline V and J ends were trimmed by 6 bases and 0 bases, with 11 bases remaining between them. Germline V CDR1 and CDR2: SQVTM, ANQGSEA. This CDR3 region has 14 residues. Written as DNA, the CDR3 is TGCAGCGTCGTGACAGAGACGAACACCGGGGAGCTGTTTTTT. Translating it yields CSVVTETNTGELFF.

This chain connects TRBV5-6 to TRBJ1-2, with D maybe TRBD1 (5 bases). The CDR3 totals 17 residues. Germline V gene sequence: CDR1 SGHDT, CDR2 YYEEEE. The V and J ends lost 3 bases and 7 bases respectively, with 25 bases between them. The CDR3 here is CASSSLRVRSSGGGYTF. CDR3 DNA sequence: TGTGCCAGCAGCTCACTCAGGGTTCGGTCTTCGGGTGGTGGCTACACCTTC.

The chain uses TRBV28 and TRBJ1-2; D not certain. The CDR3 length is 13 residues. V gave up 2 bases and J gave up 8 bases, with 12 bases separating them. Germline CDR1 is MDHEN and CDR2 is SYDVKM. CDR3 residues: CASSLRAGYGYTF. The CDR3, as DNA: TGTGCCAGCAGTTTAAGGGCGGGGTACGGCTACACCTTC.

This chain links TRBV12-5 with TRBJ2-7; 14 bases map to TRBD2. The V gene end was trimmed by 4 bases and the J gene end by 6 bases; junction bases not matched to a gene: 23. The CDR3 is made up of 21 amino acids. Per germline, CDR1 LGHNT and CDR2 FRNRAP. The DNA for the CDR3 is TGTGCTAGTGGTTACTCCCTCCCGGGACTAGCGGGGGACCGACCGATAGGCGAGCAGTACTTC. Protein product: CASGYSLPGLAGDRPIGEQYF. Variable domain in full (rest from reference TRBV12-5 and TRBJ2-7): DARVTQTPRHKVTEMGQEVTMRCQPILGHNTVFWYRQTMMQGLELLAYFRNRAPLDDSGMPKDRFSAEMPDATLATLKIQPSEPRDSAVYFCASGYSLPGLAGDRPIGEQYFGPGTRLTVT.

This chain links TRBV19 with TRBJ1-1, with a tentative D call TRBD1 (5 bases). The CDR3 contains 14 residues. Trimming stripped 1 base from V and 5 bases from J, with 11 bases between. Per the germline V gene, CDR1 is LNHDA and CDR2 is SQIVND (reference sequence). The CDR3 region has the DNA TGTGCCAGTAGTATAGTTGTGGGGGGAACTGAAGCTTTCTTT. It encodes CASSIVVGGTEAFF.

This clone has only one observation. The genes are TRBV7-2 and TRBJ2-5; 8 nucleotides match TRBD2. The V and J ends lost 0 bases and 3 bases, in that order; junction bases with no gene match: 6. The germline CDR1 and CDR2 sequences are SGHTA and FQGNSA. This CDR3 is 16 amino acids long. The CDR3 loop reads CASSLAGTSGKETQYF. The CDR3 coding sequence is TGTGCCAGCAGCTTAGCCGGAACTAGCGGAAAAGAGACCCAGTACTTC.

About this clone itself: Different DNA sequences within this sample yield the same CDR3. CDR3 loop: CASSLGQGADTQYF. CDR3 in DNA: TGCGCCAGCAGCTTGGGGCAGGGGGCAGATACGCAGTATTTT. V and J are TRBV5-1 and TRBJ2-3; 7 positions agree with TRBD1. Germline-derived CDR1 and CDR2 are SGHRS and YFSETQ. With V trimmed by 0 bases and J by 4 bases, 2 bases remained unmatched. This CDR3 spans 14 amino acids.

The J gene is TRBJ2-5, the V gene TRBV5-8; the D is unclear. This CDR3 contains 12 residues. Trimming took off 7 bases at V and 5 bases at J, with 12 bases between the two ends. Germline lookup yields CDR1 SGHTS and CDR2 YDEGEE. CDR3 DNA: TGTGCCAGCGGGCTGCAAAGGGAGACCCAGTACTTC. Translated, it gives CASGLQRETQYF. The complete variable domain, with remaining parts taken from reference TRBV5-8 and TRBJ2-5, reads EAGVTQSPTHLIKTRGQQATLRCSPISGHTSVYWYQQALGLGLQFLLWYDEGEERNRGNFPPRFSGRQFPNYSSELNVNALELEDSALYLCASGLQRETQYFGPGTRLLVL.

The V call is TRBV2, the J call TRBJ1-3; D is unresolved. The germline gives CDR1 SNHLY, CDR2 FYNNEI. CDR3 length equals 14 residues. Trimming took off 3 bases at V and 0 bases at J, with 6 bases between the two ends. The CDR3 nucleotides are TGTGCCAGCAGTGAGAGGGTCTCTGGAAACACCATATATTTT. Protein sequence: CASSERVSGNTIYF.

The chain couples TRBV29-1 to TRBJ2-5; 7 bases map to TRBD2. V trimming: 4 bases; J trimming: 5 bases; junction bases outside the gene matches: 4. The CDR3 loop spans 12 amino acids. Germline CDR1 SQVTM, CDR2 ANQGSEA. The CDR3 DNA sequence: TGCAGCGTTGGGGGGGGATTGGAGACCCAGTACTTC. Its protein is CSVGGGLETQYF. Using reference TRBV29-1 and TRBJ2-5 for the parts outside the CDR3, the full variable domain is SAVISQKPSRDICQRGTSLTIQCQVDSQVTMMFWYRQQPGQSLTLIATANQGSEATYESGFVIDKFPISRPNLTFSTLTVSNMSPEDSSIYLCSVGGGLETQYFGPGTRLLVL.

This chain joins TRBV28 and TRBJ2-4; tentative D call: TRBD2 (6 bases). The CDR3 contains 16 residues. V was cut by 8 bases and J by 0 bases, with 17 bases left in between. Germline V gene lookup returns CDR1 MDHEN and CDR2 SYDVKM. The CDR3 loop reads CASGSPGDVAKNIQYF. CDR3 in DNA: TGTGCCAGCGGGTCCCCGGGGGACGTAGCCAAAAACATTCAGTACTTC.

CDR3 sequence: CASSLGGHEGEAFF. CDR3 sequence (DNA): TGTGCCAGCAGCTTGGGTGGACACGAAGGGGAAGCTTTCTTT. The J gene is TRBJ1-1, the V gene TRBV5-4, with D tentatively TRBD1 (5 bases). V shed 0 bases and J shed 8 bases, with 14 bases lying between them. The CDR3 is made up of 14 amino acids. Germline loops: CDR1 SGHNT, CDR2 YYREEE (reference sequence).

J is TRBJ1-1 and V is TRBV2; 9 positions match TRBD1. V was clipped by 7 bases and J by 7 bases; unmatched bases: 1. From germline, CDR1 is SNHLY and CDR2 FYNNEI. The CDR3 runs to 11 residues. CDR3 protein: CASKTGGEAFF. In DNA form, the CDR3 reads TGTGCCAGCAAGACAGGGGGTGAAGCTTTCTTT. Drawing the rest from reference TRBV2 and TRBJ1-1, the complete variable domain is EPEVTQTPSHQVTQMGQEVILRCVPISNHLYFYWYRQILGQKVEFLVSFYNNEISEKSEIFDDQFSVERPDGSNFTLKIRSTKLEDSAMYFCASKTGGEAFFGQGTRLTVV.

This clone came up once. This chain joins TRBV19 and TRBJ1-3; D perhaps matches TRBD1 (6 bases). V lost 5 bases to trimming and J lost 0 bases, with 14 bases between them. The CDR3 sequence is 16 residues long. Germline CDR1 and CDR2: LNHDA and SQIVND (reference sequence). The CDR3: CASSVRQESSGNTIYF. In DNA form, the CDR3 reads TGTGCCAGTAGTGTCAGACAGGAGAGCTCTGGAAACACCATATATTTT.

This clone was observed once. The chain joins TRBV7-2 to TRBJ1-3; D gene uncertain. The CDR3 runs to 17 residues. With 5 bases removed from V and 0 bases from J, the gap between germline ends came to 17 bases. The germline V gene encodes CDR1 SGHTA and CDR2 FQGNSA. The CDR3 DNA reads TGTGCCAGCAGCCCCCATTGGGCCCGGAACTCTGGAAACACCATATATTTT. This sequence encodes CASSPHWARNSGNTIYF.

The V call is TRBV2, the J call TRBJ1-6; 8 nucleotides line up with TRBD1. V gave up 6 bases and J gave up 5 bases; unmatched junction bases: 6. CDR3 size: 15 residues. CDR1 and CDR2 from the germline V gene are SNHLY and FYNNEI. The CDR3 region is CASSSPTGDNSPLHF. The CDR3 DNA follows: TGTGCCAGCAGCTCACCGACAGGGGATAATTCACCCCTCCACTTT. The variable domain in full, completed from reference TRBV2 and TRBJ1-6, reads EPEVTQTPSHQVTQMGQEVILRCVPISNHLYFYWYRQILGQKVEFLVSFYNNEISEKSEIFDDQFSVERPDGSNFTLKIRSTKLEDSAMYFCASSSPTGDNSPLHFGNGTRLTVT.

This chain uses TRBV24-1 with TRBJ2-3, with TRBD2 as a possible D gene (7 bases). This CDR3 comprises 13 residues. Germline lookup yields CDR1 KGHDR and CDR2 SFDVKD. V was clipped by 9 bases and J by 6 bases, with 15 bases between them. As DNA, the CDR3 is TGTGCCACCTCTCATGGGGGGGCGGATACGCAGTATTTT. The encoded protein is CATSHGGADTQYF.